These T cell receptor beta chains were read from a single sample in a study of response to subunit inactivated influenza vaccine. TCRdb re-called the RT-PCR reads with MiXCR, one entry per CDR3 protein. The table shows fewer than 600,000 distinct CDR3 sequences, with around 7.9% occurring only once. The sample here was PBMCs from blood, taken around 2 years after vaccination. The receptors here all came from a man aged 45-69 years who received an inactivated influenza vaccine. CDR3s include the opening cysteine and the closing phenylalanine or tryptophan. The D gene is left open where the match is weak. Clone size is not always given. Where it is, it says once, few, many or a class for expanded clones.

TRBV5-6	few	-	14	TRBJ2-7	CASSPGPRGYEQYF	TGTGCCAGCAGCCCGGGACCCCGAGGTTACGAGCAGTACTTC
TRBV27	few	TRBD1	17	TRBJ1-6	CASSPGQGATRNSPLHF	TGTGCCAGCAGTCCAGGACAGGGCGCTACTCGAAATTCACCCCTCCACTTT
TRBV3-1	-	TRBD2	17	TRBJ2-1	CASSHPRLAGDMDEQFF	TGTGCCAGCAGCCACCCAAGACTAGCGGGAGATATGGATGAGCAGTTCTTC
TRBV30	-	-	13	TRBJ2-1	CAWSVILSDEQFF	TGTGCCTGGAGCGTTATACTTAGCGATGAGCAGTTCTTC
TRBV29-1	-	TRBD1	15	TRBJ2-3	CSGRTGTGFTDTQYF	TGCAGCGGCAGAACCGGGACAGGGTTCACAGATACGCAGTATTTT
TRBV12-3/TRBV12-4	many	-	14	TRBJ2-3	CASSSGPTGDTQYF	TGTGCCAGCAGCTCAGGTCCCACGGGAGATACGCAGTATTTT
TRBV12-3/TRBV12-4	few	-	15	TRBJ2-5	CASSYLAGSQETQYF	TGTGCCAGCAGTTACCTAGCCGGGAGTCAAGAGACCCAGTACTTC
TRBV3-1	-	TRBD1	14	TRBJ1-2	CASTISGQGYGYTF	TGTGCCAGCACCATTTCGGGACAGGGCTATGGCTACACCTTC
TRBV7-2	many	TRBD1	13	TRBJ2-1	CASSLNRGQEQFF	TGTGCCAGCAGCCTAAACAGGGGGCAAGAGCAGTTCTTC
TRBV20-1	many	TRBD2	15	TRBJ2-1	CSARETLAGYNEQFF	TGCAGTGCTAGAGAAACGCTAGCGGGGTACAATGAGCAGTTCTTC
TRBV4-2	many	-	14	TRBJ1-1	CASSQGRENTEAFF	TGTGCCAGCAGCCAGGGCAGGGAGAACACTGAAGCTTTCTTT
TRBV7-8	many	-	14	TRBJ2-7	CASSSPRRSYEQYF	TGTGCCAGCAGCTCCCCCAGAAGGTCCTACGAGCAGTACTTC
TRBV4-3	-	-	16	TRBJ1-1	CASSQDPGQLNTEAFF	TGCGCCAGCAGCCAAGATCCTGGACAGTTGAACACTGAAGCTTTCTTT
TRBV5-1	many	-	16	TRBJ2-3	CASSLAGGAITDTQYF	TGCGCCAGCAGCTTGGCTGGCGGGGCAATCACAGATACGCAGTATTTT
TRBV7-2	many	TRBD2	15	TRBJ2-5	CASSRTSGGEETQYF	TGTGCCAGCAGTCGGACTAGCGGGGGAGAAGAGACCCAGTACTTC
TRBV12-3/TRBV12-4	few	-	16	TRBJ2-1	CASSFARLLAYNEQFF	TGTGCCAGCAGTTTTGCGCGACTACTAGCATACAATGAGCAGTTCTTC
TRBV6-2/TRBV6-3	-	-	14	TRBJ1-1	CASSYPPRNTEAFF	TGTGCCAGCAGTTACCCCCCCAGGAACACTGAAGCTTTCTTT
TRBV7-2	few	TRBD2	15	TRBJ2-2	CASSPSGRALGELFF	TGTGCCAGCAGCCCAAGCGGGAGGGCGTTAGGGGAGCTGTTTTTT
TRBV5-1	few	TRBD1	15	TRBJ2-3	CASSWWDRGTDTQYF	TGCGCCAGCAGCTGGTGGGACAGGGGCACAGATACGCAGTATTTT
TRBV20-1	many	-	17	TRBJ2-3	CSASRLFGTSRTDTQYF	TGCAGTGCGAGCCGTCTATTTGGGACCTCTCGCACAGATACGCAGTATTTT
TRBV11-2	-	TRBD2	15	TRBJ2-1	CASSPRVAGWNEQFF	TGTGCCAGCAGTCCCCGGGTAGCGGGGTGGAATGAGCAGTTCTTC
TRBV5-1	few	-	13	TRBJ2-1	CASSFPGYNEQFF	TGCGCCAGCAGCTTCCCCGGGTACAATGAGCAGTTCTTC
TRBV3-1	many	-	14	TRBJ1-1	CASSQGQVNSEAFF	TGTGCCAGCAGCCAAGGGCAGGTGAACAGTGAAGCTTTCTTT
TRBV5-5	few	-	13	TRBJ2-7	CASSLSPAYEQYF	TGTGCCAGCAGCTTGTCCCCAGCCTACGAGCAGTACTTC
TRBV12-3/TRBV12-4	few	TRBD2	16	TRBJ2-7	CASSPLAVGGFYEQYF	TGTGCCAGCAGCCCCTTAGCTGTGGGAGGGTTCTACGAGCAGTACTTC
TRBV6-1	few	-	13	TRBJ2-1	CASSERWVGEQFF	TGTGCCAGCAGCGAGCGCTGGGTCGGTGAGCAGTTCTTC
TRBV6-5	-	-	17	TRBJ2-1	CASSYDGTSSSYNEQFF	TGTGCCAGCAGTTACGACGGGACTTCAAGCTCCTACAATGAGCAGTTCTTC
TRBV7-6	few	-	16	TRBJ1-3	CASSPRDGRSGNTIYF	TGTGCCAGCAGCCCGCGGGACGGTCGCTCTGGAAACACCATATATTTT
TRBV18	-	-	14	TRBJ2-2	CASSPAGTRGELFF	TGTGCCAGCTCACCTGCCGGGACCCGCGGGGAGCTGTTTTTT
TRBV10-1	few	-	16	TRBJ2-1	CASKLTPGKPYNEQFF	TGCGCCAGCAAGCTCACGCCAGGAAAGCCCTACAATGAGCAGTTCTTC
TRBV6-1	few	-	13	TRBJ2-2	CASGQGSTGELFF	TGTGCCAGCGGGCAGGGGAGCACCGGGGAGCTGTTTTTT
TRBV29-1	few	-	13	TRBJ1-1	CSVRSTGATEAFF	TGCAGCGTAAGAAGTACCGGGGCCACTGAAGCTTTCTTT
TRBV18	few	-	17	TRBJ2-3	CASSPPGAGFNTDTQYF	TGTGCCAGCTCACCACCGGGAGCTGGGTTTAACACAGATACGCAGTATTTT
TRBV5-1	-	-	13	TRBJ2-7	CASSGGDNYEQYF	TGCGCCAGCAGCGGGGGGGACAACTACGAGCAGTACTTC
TRBV20-1	many	TRBD1	14	TRBJ2-7	CSARETGGRNEQYF	TGCAGTGCTAGAGAAACAGGGGGACGGAACGAGCAGTACTTC
TRBV7-9	-	-	12	TRBJ2-1	CASSLNVDEQFF	TGTGCCAGCAGCTTGAACGTGGATGAGCAGTTCTTC
TRBV7-6	few	TRBD1	17	TRBJ1-3	CASSQGQGPISGNTIYF	TGTGCCAGCAGCCAAGGACAGGGGCCGATTTCTGGAAACACCATATATTTT
TRBV7-2	many	TRBD2	15	TRBJ2-1	CASSPGGRGGHEQFF	TGTGCCAGCAGCCCCGGGGGTCGGGGAGGGCATGAGCAGTTCTTC
TRBV28	-	TRBD1	15	TRBJ1-1	CASRTLGQANTEAFF	TGTGCCAGCAGAACCCTGGGACAGGCGAACACTGAAGCTTTCTTT
TRBV2	-	TRBD1	15	TRBJ2-5	CASRTGTGGQETQYF	TGTGCCAGCAGGACCGGGACAGGGGGACAAGAGACCCAGTACTTC
TRBV6-2/TRBV6-3	-	TRBD2	15	TRBJ2-7	CASKREGLGFYEQYF	TGTGCCAGCAAGCGGGAGGGACTAGGGTTCTACGAGCAGTACTTC
TRBV6-1	few	TRBD1	16	TRBJ1-1	CASSRPVRGASLEAFF	TGTGCCAGCAGTCGACCCGTCAGGGGGGCGTCGTTAGAAGCTTTCTTT
TRBV28	-	-	12	TRBJ1-2	CASSLVSGFDTF	TGTGCCAGCAGTTTGGTTTCCGGATTTGACACCTTC
TRBV6-5	-	-	12	TRBJ2-2	CASSTVGGELFF	TGTGCCAGCAGCACTGTGGGGGGGGAGCTGTTTTTT
TRBV27	-	-	13	TRBJ1-1	CASSSAAYTEAFF	TGTGCCAGCAGTTCGGCCGCCTACACTGAAGCTTTCTTT